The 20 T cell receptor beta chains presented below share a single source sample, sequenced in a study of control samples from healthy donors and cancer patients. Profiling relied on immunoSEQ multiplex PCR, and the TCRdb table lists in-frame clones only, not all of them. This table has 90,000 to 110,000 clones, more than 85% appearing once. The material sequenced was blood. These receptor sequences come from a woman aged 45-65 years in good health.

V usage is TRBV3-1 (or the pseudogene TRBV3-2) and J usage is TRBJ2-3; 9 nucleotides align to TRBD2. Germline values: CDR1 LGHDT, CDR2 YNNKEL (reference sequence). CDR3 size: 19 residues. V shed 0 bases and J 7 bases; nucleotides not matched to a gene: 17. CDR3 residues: CASSQEWGVRLAGTHTQYF. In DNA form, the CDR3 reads TGTGCCAGCAGCCAAGAGTGGGGGGTAAGGCTAGCGGGGACCCATACGCAGTATTTT.

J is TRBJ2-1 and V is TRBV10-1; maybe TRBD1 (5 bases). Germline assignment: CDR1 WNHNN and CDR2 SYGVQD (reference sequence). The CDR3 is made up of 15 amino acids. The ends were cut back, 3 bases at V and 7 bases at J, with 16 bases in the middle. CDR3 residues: CASSDPRGQLNEQFF. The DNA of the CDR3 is TGCGCCAGCAGTGACCCTAGGGGTCAATTAAATGAGCAGTTCTTC.

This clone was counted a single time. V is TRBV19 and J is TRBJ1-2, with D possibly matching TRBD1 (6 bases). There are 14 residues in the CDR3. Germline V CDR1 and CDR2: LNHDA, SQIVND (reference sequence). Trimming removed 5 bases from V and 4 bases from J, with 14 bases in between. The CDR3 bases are TGTGCCAGTAGTCTTCCGACAGGAGCCTATGGCTACACCTTC. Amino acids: CASSLPTGAYGYTF.

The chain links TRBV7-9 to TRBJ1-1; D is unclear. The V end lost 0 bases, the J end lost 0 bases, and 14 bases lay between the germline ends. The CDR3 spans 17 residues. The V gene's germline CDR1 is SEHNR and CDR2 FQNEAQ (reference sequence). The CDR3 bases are TGTGCCAGCAGCTTAGCGAAGTCGTCGGAGATGAACACTGAAGCTTTCTTT. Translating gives CASSLAKSSEMNTEAFF.

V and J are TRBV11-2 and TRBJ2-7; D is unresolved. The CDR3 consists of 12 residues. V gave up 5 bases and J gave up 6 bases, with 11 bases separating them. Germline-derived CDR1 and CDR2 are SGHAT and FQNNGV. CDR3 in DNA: TGTGCCAGCAGCATAGGGTACGGCGAGCAGTACTTC. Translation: CASSIGYGEQYF.

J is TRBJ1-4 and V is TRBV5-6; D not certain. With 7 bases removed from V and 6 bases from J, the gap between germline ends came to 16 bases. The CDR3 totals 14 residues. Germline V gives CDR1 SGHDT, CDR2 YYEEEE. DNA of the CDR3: TGTGCCAGCTCGAAGGCCCTGGGGTATGAAAAACTGTTTTTT. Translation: CASSKALGYEKLFF.

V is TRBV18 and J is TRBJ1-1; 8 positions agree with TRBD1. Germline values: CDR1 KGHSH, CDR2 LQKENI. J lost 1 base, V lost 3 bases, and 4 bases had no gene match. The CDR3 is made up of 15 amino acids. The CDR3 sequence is CASSPGQGRNTEAFF. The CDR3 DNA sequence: TGTGCCAGCTCACCTGGACAGGGAAGGAACACTGAAGCTTTCTTT. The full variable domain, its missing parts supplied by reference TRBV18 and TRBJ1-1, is NAGVMQNPRHLVRRRGQEARLRCSPMKGHSHVYWYRQLPEEGLKFMVYLQKENIIDESGMPKERFSAEFPKEGPSILRIQQVVRGDSAAYFCASSPGQGRNTEAFFGQGTRLTVV.

This chain's CDR3 is CASSRTGTSGRLPGNEQFF. CDR3 DNA: TGTGCCAGCAGCCGAACCGGGACTAGCGGGAGACTCCCTGGGAATGAGCAGTTCTTC. The genes are TRBV7-3 and TRBJ2-1, with 14 bases aligning to TRBD2. Germline CDR1 is SGHTA and CDR2 is FQGTGA. This CDR3 is 19 amino acids long. J lost 7 bases, V lost 5 bases, and 16 bases had no gene match. Full variable domain (remainder filled in from reference TRBV7-3 and TRBJ2-1): GAGVSQTPSNKVTEKGKYVELRCDPISGHTALYWYRQSLGQGPEFLIYFQGTGAADDSGLPNDRFFAVRPEGSVSTLKIQRTERGDSAVYLCASSRTGTSGRLPGNEQFFGPGTRLTVL.

CDR3 DNA: TGTGCCAGCAGACAACGGGACGGCATTAGCAATCAGCCCCAGCATTTT. It yields the protein CASRQRDGISNQPQHF. J is TRBJ1-5 and V is TRBV28; D perhaps matches TRBD1 (5 bases). CDR3 length: 16 residues. Germline CDR1 and CDR2: MDHEN and SYDVKM. Trimming shortened V by 6 bases and J by 0 bases, and 15 bases separated the two germline ends.

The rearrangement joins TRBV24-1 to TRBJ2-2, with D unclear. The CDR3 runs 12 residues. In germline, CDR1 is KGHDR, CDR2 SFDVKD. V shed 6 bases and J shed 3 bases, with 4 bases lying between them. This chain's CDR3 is CATSTDTGELFF. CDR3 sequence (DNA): TGTGCCACCAGTACAGACACCGGGGAGCTGTTTTTT.

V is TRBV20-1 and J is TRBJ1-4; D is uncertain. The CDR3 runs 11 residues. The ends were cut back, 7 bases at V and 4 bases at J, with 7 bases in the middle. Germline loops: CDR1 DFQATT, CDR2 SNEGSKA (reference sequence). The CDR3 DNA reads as TGCAGTGTGAAGCGTAATGAAAAACTGTTTTTT. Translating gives CSVKRNEKLFF.

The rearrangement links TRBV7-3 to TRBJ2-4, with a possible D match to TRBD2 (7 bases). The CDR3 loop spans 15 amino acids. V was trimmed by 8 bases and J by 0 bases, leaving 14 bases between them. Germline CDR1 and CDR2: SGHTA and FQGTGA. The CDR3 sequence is CASRGGALAKNIQYF. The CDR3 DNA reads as TGTGCCAGCCGTGGGGGGGCCTTAGCCAAAAACATTCAGTACTTC.

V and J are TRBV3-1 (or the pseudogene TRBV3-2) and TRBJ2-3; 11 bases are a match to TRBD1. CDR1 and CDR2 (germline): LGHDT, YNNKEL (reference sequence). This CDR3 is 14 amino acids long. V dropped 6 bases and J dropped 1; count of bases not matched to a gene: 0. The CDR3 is CASRDRGRTDTQYF. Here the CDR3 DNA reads TGTGCCAGCAGGGACAGGGGGCGCACAGATACGCAGTATTTT.

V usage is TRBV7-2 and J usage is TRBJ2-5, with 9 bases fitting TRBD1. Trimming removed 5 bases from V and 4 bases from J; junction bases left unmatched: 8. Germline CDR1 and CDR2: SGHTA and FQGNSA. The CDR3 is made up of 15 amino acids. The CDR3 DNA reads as TGTGCCAGCAGCGGCCGGGACAGGGTACGAGAGACCCAGTACTTC. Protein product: CASSGRDRVRETQYF.

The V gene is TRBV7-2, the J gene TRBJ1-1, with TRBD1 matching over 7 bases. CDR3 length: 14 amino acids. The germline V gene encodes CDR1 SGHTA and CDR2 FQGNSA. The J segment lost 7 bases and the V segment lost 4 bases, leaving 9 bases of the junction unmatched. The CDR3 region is CASSSGQAYLEAFF. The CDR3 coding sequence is TGTGCCAGCAGCTCTGGACAGGCTTACCTTGAAGCTTTCTTT.

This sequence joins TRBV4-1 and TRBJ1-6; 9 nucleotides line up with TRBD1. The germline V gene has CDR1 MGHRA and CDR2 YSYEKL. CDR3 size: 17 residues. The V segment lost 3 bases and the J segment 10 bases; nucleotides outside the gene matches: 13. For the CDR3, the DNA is TGCGCCAGCAGCCAGATCACCGCCGGGACAGGGACCTCACCCCTCCACTTT. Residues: CASSQITAGTGTSPLHF.

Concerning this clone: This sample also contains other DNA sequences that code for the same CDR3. CDR3 protein: CASSIGVGGYTF. CDR3 coding DNA: TGTGCCAGTAGTATCGGGGTAGGAGGCTACACCTTC. The chain employs TRBV19 and TRBJ1-2; D is unclear. The V gene's germline CDR1 is LNHDA and CDR2 SQIVND (reference sequence). The CDR3 spans 12 residues. The V end lost 3 bases, the J end lost 8 bases, and 10 bases lay between the germline ends.

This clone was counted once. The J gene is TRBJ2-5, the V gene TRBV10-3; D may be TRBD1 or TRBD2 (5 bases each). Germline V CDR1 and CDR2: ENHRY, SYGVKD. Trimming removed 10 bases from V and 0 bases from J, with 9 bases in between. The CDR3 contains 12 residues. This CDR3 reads CATGTNQETQYF. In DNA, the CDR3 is TGTGCCACCGGGACCAACCAAGAGACCCAGTACTTC.

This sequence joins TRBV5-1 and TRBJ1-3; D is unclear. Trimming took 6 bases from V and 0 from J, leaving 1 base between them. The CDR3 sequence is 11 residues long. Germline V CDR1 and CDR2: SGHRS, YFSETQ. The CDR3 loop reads CASNSGNTIYF. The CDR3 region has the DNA TGCGCCAGCAACTCTGGAAACACCATATATTTT.

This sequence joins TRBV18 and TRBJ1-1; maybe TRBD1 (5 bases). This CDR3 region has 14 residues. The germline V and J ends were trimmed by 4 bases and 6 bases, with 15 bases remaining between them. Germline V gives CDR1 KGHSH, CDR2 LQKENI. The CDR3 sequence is CASSRSGEGSEAFF. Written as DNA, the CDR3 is TGTGCCAGCTCACGCTCGGGGGAAGGCTCTGAAGCTTTCTTT.